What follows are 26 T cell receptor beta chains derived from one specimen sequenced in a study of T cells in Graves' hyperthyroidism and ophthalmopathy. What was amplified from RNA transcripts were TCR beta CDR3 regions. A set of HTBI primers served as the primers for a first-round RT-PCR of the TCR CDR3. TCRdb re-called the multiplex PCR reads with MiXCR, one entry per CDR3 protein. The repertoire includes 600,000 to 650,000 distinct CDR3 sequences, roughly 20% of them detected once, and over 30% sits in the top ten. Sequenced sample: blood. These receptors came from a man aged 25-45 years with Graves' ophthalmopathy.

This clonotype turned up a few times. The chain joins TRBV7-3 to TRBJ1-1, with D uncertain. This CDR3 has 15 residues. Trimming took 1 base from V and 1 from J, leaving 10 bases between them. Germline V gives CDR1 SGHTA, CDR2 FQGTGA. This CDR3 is CASSLRPAPNTEAFF. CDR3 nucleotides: TGTGCCAGCAGCTTAAGGCCAGCTCCGAACACTGAAGCTTTCTTT. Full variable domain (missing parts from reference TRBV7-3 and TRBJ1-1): GAGVSQTPSNKVTEKGKYVELRCDPISGHTALYWYRQSLGQGPEFLIYFQGTGAADDSGLPNDRFFAVRPEGSVSTLKIQRTERGDSAVYLCASSLRPAPNTEAFFGQGTRLTVV.

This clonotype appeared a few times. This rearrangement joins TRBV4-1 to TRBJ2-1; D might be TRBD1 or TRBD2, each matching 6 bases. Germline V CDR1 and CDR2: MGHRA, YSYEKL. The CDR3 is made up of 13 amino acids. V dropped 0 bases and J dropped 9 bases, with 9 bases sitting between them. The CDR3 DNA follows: TGCGCCAGCAGCCAAGAAGGGGGGCGTGAGCAGTTCTTC. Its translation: CASSQEGGREQFF.

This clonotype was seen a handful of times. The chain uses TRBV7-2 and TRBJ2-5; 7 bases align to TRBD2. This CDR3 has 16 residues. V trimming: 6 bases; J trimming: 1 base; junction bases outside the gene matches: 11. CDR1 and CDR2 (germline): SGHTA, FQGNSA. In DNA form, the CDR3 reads TGTGCCAGCAGTCATGGGACTCCGGGAGGCCAAGAGACCCAGTACTTC. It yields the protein CASSHGTPGGQETQYF.

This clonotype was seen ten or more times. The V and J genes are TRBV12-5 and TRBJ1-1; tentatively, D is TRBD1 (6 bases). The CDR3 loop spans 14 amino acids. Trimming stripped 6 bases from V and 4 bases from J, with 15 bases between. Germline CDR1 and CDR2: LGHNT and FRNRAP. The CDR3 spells CASGSAGTPTEAFF. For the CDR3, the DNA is TGTGCTAGTGGGTCCGCGGGGACACCCACTGAAGCTTTCTTT.

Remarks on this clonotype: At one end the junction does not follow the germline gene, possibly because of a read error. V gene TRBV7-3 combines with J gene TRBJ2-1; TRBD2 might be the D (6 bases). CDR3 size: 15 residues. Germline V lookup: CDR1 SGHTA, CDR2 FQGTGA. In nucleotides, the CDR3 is TGTGCCGGCAGCCCCACCAGCGGACTATACAATGAGCAGTTCTTC. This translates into CAGSPTSGLYNEQFF.

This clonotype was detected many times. CDR3 in amino acids: CSAARVSGRAVVDTQYF. The CDR3 DNA is TGCAGTGCCGCAAGGGTTAGCGGGAGGGCCGTGGTGGATACGCAGTATTTT. The chain has TRBV20-1 and TRBJ2-3, with 11 positions matching TRBD2. The CDR3 runs to 17 residues. Per the germline V gene, CDR1 is DFQATT and CDR2 is SNEGSKA (reference sequence). The V segment lost 6 bases and the J segment 6 bases; nucleotides outside the gene matches: 17.

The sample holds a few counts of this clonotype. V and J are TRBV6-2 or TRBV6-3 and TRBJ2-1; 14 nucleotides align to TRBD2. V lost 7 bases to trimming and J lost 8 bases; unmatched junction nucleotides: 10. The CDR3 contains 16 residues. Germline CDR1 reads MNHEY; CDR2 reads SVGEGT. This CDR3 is CASTLGLAGGVYEQFF. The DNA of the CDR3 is TGTGCCAGCACCCTCGGACTAGCGGGAGGAGTTTATGAGCAGTTCTTC.

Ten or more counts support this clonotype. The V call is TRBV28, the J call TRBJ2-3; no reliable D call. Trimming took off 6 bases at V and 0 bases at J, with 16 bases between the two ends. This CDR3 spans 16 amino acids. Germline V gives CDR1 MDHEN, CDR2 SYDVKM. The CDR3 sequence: CASSTVLGRSTDTQYF. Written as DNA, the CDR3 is TGTGCCAGCAGCACCGTTCTGGGCAGAAGCACAGATACGCAGTATTTT.

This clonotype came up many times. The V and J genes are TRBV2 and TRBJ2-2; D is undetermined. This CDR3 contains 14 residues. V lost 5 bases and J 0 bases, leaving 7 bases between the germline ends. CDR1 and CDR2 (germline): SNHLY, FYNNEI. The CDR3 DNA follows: TGTGCCAGCAGTACAGCCACGAACACCGGGGAGCTGTTTTTT. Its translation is CASSTATNTGELFF.

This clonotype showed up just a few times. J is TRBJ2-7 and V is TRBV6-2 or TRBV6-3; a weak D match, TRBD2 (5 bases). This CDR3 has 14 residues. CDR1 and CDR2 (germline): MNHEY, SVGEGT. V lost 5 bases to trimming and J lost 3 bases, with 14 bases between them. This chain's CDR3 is CASSRRLGSYEQYF. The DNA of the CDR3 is TGTGCCAGCAGTCGCAGACTGGGGAGCTACGAGCAGTACTTC.

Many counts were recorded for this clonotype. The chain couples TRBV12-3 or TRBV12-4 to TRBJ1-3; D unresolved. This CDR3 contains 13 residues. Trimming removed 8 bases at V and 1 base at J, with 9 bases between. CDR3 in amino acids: CASCRGSGNTIYF. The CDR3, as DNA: TGTGCCAGCTGTCGAGGGTCTGGAAACACCATATATTTT.

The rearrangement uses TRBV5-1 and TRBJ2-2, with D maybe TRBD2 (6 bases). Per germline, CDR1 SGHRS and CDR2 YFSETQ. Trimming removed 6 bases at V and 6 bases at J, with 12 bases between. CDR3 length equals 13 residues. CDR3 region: CASTSSGAGELFF. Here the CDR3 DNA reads TGCGCCAGCACCTCGTCGGGGGCCGGGGAGCTGTTTTTT.

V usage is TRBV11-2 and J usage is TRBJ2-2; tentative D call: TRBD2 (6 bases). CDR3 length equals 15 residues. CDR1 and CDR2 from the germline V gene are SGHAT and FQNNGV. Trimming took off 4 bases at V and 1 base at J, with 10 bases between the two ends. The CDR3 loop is CASSSGTENTGELFF. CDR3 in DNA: TGTGCCAGCAGCTCAGGGACTGAGAACACCGGGGAGCTGTTTTTT.

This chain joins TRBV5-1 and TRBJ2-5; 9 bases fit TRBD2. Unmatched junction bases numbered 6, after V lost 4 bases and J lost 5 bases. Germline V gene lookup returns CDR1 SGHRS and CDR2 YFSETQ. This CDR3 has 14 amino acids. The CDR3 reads CASSDSGRLETQYF. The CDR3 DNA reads TGCGCCAGCAGCGACAGCGGGAGGTTGGAGACCCAGTACTTC.

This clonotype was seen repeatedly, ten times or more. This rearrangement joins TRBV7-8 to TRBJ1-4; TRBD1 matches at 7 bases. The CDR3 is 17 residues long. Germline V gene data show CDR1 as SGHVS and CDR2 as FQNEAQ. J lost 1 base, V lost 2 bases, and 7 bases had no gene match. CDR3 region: CASSLWQGVRTNEKLFF. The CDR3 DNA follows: TGTGCCAGCAGCTTATGGCAGGGGGTCAGAACTAATGAAAAACTGTTTTTT. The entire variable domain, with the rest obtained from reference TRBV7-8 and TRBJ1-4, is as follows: GAGVSQSPRYKVAKRGQDVALRCDPISGHVSLFWYQQALGQGPEFLTYFQNEAQLDKSGLPSDRFFAERPEGSVSTLKIQRTQQEDSAVYLCASSLWQGVRTNEKLFFGSGTQLSVL.

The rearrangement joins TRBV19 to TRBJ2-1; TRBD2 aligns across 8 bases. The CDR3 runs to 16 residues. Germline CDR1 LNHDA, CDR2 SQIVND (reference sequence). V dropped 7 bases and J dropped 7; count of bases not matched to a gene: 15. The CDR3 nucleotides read TGTGCCAGTAATCCTCTTCCGGGAGGGCCAAGGAATGAGCAGTTCTTC. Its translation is CASNPLPGGPRNEQFF.

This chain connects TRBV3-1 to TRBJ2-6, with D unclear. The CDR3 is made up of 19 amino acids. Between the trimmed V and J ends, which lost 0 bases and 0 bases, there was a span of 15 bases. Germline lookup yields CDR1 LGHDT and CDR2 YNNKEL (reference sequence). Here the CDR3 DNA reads TGTGCCAGCAGCCAAGATAGTCCAGGCGTTACCTCTGGGGCCAACGTCCTGACTTTC. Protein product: CASSQDSPGVTSGANVLTF.

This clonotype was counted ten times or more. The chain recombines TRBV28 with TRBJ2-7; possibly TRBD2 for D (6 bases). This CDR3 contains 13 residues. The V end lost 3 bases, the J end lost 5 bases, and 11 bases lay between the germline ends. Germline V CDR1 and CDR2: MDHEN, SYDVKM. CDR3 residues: CASSFGGGHEQYF. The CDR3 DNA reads TGTGCCAGCAGTTTTGGGGGAGGCCACGAGCAGTACTTC.

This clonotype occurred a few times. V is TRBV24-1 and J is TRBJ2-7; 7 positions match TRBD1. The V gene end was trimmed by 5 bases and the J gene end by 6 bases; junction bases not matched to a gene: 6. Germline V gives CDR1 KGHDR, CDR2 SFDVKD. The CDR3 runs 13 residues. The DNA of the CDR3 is TGTGCCACCAGTGCGATAGGGACAGCCGAGCAGTACTTC. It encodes CATSAIGTAEQYF.

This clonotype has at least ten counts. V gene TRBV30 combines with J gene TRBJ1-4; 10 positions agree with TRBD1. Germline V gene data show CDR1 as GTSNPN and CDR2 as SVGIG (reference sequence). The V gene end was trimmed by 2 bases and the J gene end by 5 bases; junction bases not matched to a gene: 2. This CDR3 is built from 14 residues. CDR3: CAWSPGQGNEKLFF. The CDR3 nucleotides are TGTGCCTGGAGTCCGGGACAGGGGAATGAAAAACTGTTTTTT.

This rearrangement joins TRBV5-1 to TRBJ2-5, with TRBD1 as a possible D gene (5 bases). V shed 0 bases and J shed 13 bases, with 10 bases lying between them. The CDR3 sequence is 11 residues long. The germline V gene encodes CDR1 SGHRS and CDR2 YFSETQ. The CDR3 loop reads CASSLEGALYF. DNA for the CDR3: TGCGCCAGCAGCTTGGAAGGGGCACTGTACTTC.

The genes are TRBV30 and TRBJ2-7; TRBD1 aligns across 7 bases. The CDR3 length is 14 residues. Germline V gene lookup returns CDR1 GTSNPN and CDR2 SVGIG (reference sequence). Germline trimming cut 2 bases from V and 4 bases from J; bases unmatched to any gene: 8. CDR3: CAWSQEQGRYEQYF. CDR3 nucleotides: TGTGCCTGGAGTCAGGAACAGGGGCGATACGAGCAGTACTTC.

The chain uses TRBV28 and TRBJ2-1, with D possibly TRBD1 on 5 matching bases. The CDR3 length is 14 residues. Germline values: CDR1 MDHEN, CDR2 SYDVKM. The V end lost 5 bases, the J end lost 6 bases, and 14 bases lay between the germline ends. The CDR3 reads CASSPQTRVNEQFF. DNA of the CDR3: TGTGCCAGCAGTCCCCAAACCAGGGTCAATGAGCAGTTCTTC.

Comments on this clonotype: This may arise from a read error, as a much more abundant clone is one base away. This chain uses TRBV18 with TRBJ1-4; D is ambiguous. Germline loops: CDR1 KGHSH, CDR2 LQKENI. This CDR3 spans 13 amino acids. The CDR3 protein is CAGSPGKGEKLFF. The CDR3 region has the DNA TGTGCCGGCTCACCGGGTAAAGGCGAAAAACTGTTTTTT. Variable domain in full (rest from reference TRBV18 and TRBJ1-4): NAGVMQNPRHLVRRRGQEARLRCSPMKGHSHVYWYRQLPEEGLKFMVYLQKENIIDESGMPKERFSAEFPKEGPSILRIQQVVRGDSAAYFCAGSPGKGEKLFFGSGTQLSVL.

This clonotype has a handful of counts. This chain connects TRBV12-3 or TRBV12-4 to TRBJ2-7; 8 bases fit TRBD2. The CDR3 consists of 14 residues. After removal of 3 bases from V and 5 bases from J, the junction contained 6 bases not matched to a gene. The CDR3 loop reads CASSFRLAQNEQYF. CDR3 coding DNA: TGTGCCAGCAGTTTCAGACTAGCGCAAAACGAGCAGTACTTC.

DNA for the CDR3: TGTGCCAGCATTTCCGGATTTTCCTACGAGCAGTACTTC. Translation: CASISGFSYEQYF. This sequence joins TRBV6-1 and TRBJ2-7; no definite D call. The CDR3 covers 13 residues. The V end lost 7 bases, the J end lost 1 base, and 11 bases lay between the germline ends. CDR1 and CDR2 (germline): MNHNS, SASEGT.